The clone carrying this T cell receptor (beta chain) appeared once. Antigen specificity is unknown. The data were produced by immunoSEQ multiplex PCR, yet TCRdb's version contains in-frame clones alone and is incomplete. This sample has approximately 26,000 clones, with 69% found just once. The CDR3 covers 14 residues. Germline V gives CDR1 SGHRS, CDR2 YFSETQ. Losses at the gene ends were 4 bases for V and 1 base for J; bases not matched to a gene: 3. This sample stems from a study of vaccination effects on CD4 cells after COVID-19. At the level of the study: There were a couple of convalescent patients who gave samples 16 days and one week before vaccination.

Sequencing followed a ViraFEST assay step that expanded antigen-specific CD4+ T cells with viral peptide pools. Investigators separated out CD4+ T cells once around nine days of culture had passed. This individual contracted SARS-CoV-2 between March and December 2020, as verified by PCR. Half the medium was replaced with IL-2 medium on days 3 and 7. Study-wide results and caveats: The authors studied few convalescent patients and collected no early post-infection timepoints.

The input for sequencing was CD4+ T cells from PBMCs cultured with SARS-CoV-2 spike peptides, taken before COVID-19 vaccination. The clonotype comes from a human donor who had a prior SARS-CoV-2 infection. The rearrangement joins TRBV5-1 to TRBJ1-1; 8 bases agree with TRBD1. CDR3 sequence (DNA): TGCGCCAGCAGCCCAGACAGGGGGAACACTGAAGCTTTCTTT. Protein sequence: CASSPDRGNTEAFF.